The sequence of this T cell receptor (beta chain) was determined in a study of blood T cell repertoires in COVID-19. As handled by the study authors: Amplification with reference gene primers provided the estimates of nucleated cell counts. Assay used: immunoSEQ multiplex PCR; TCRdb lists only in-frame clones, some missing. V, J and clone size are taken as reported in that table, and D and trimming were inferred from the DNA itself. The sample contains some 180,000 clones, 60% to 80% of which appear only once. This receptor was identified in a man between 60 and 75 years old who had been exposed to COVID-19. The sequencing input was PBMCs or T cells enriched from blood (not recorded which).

CDR3 region: CASSLNGGRETQYF. In DNA form, the CDR3 reads TGTGCCAGCAGCTTAAACGGAGGGAGGGAGACCCAGTACTTC. The chain employs TRBV7-3 and TRBJ2-5, with a possible D match to TRBD2 (6 bases). V was cut by 1 base and J by 5 bases, with 11 bases left in between. Germline CDR1 and CDR2: SGHTA and FQGTGA. This CDR3 comprises 14 residues.